This T cell receptor beta chain was profiled in a study of identical twins. Regarding the study as a whole: In beta out-of-frame sequences, the excess sharing between twins was weaker. Out-of-frame alpha sequences that twins shared showed excess low generation probability.

Each cDNA held unique molecular identifiers, and template switching gave it a universal primer site. TCRdb ran MiXCR on the 5' RACE reads and lists one entry per CDR3 protein. Seen here are about 240,000 distinct CDR3 sequences, over 9.5% observed once, and the top ten hold 8% to 10%. Only a few counts were recorded for this clonotype. Its antigen is as yet unknown. Healthy Caucasian donors formed the entire cohort. CDR1 and CDR2 from the germline V gene are LGHDT and YNNKEL (reference sequence). V was shortened by 1 base and J by 10 bases, with 10 bases between the two germline ends. The CDR3 has 12 residues.

This chain joins TRBV3-1 and TRBJ1-1; no clear D. The TCR comes from a man aged 50-59 years in good health. Sequenced input: memory T cells sorted from blood. CDR3 bases: TGTGCCAGCAGCCAAGGCTCCGGTGCAGCTTTCTTT. It specifies CASSQGSGAAFF.